These T cell receptor beta chains were read from a single sample in a study of T cell repertoires in aging, cancer and after chemotherapy. MiXCR, applied by TCRdb to the multiplex PCR reads, yields one record per CDR3 protein. The sample lists about 4,300 distinct CDR3 sequences; about 29% were seen once. What was sequenced was blood. The source is a human donor in good health. CDR3s include the opening cysteine and the closing phenylalanine or tryptophan. D genes are given only for firm matches. Expanded clones are given a class, and other clones once, few, many or no size at all.

j_gene: TRBJ2-1; v_gene: TRBV5-6; d_gene: TRBD1; abundance: NA; CDR3aa: CASSSTGGFNEQFF; CDR3nt: TGTGCCAGCAGCTCGACAGGGGGCTTCAATGAGCAGTTCTTC
j_gene: TRBJ1-1; v_gene: TRBV7-6; d_gene: NA; abundance: NA; CDR3aa: CASSFSYDTEAFF; CDR3nt: TGTGCCAGCAGCTTTTCATACGACACTGAAGCTTTCTTT
j_gene: TRBJ1-2; v_gene: TRBV9; d_gene: NA; abundance: NA; CDR3aa: CASSVVPVLSSGGYTF; CDR3nt: TGTGCCAGCAGCGTAGTACCCGTCCTGTCATCAGGGGGCTACACCTTC
j_gene: TRBJ2-7; v_gene: TRBV12-5; d_gene: TRBD1; abundance: NA; CDR3aa: CASGLARGQRAYEQYF; CDR3nt: TGTGCTAGTGGTTTGGCCCGGGGACAGAGAGCCTACGAGCAGTACTTC
j_gene: TRBJ2-1; v_gene: TRBV10-3; d_gene: NA; abundance: NA; CDR3aa: CAITPESFYNEQFF; CDR3nt: TGTGCCATCACACCAGAGAGCTTCTACAATGAGCAGTTCTTC
j_gene: TRBJ1-3; v_gene: TRBV5-5; d_gene: NA; abundance: medium-sized; CDR3aa: CASSLAGRPSSGNTIYF; CDR3nt: TGTGCCAGCAGCTTGGCCGGACGGCCGAGCTCTGGAAACACCATATATTTT
j_gene: TRBJ2-1; v_gene: TRBV19; d_gene: NA; abundance: medium-sized; CDR3aa: CASRSPAEPTREQFF; CDR3nt: TGTGCCAGTAGGTCCCCGGCGGAGCCTACACGTGAGCAGTTCTTC
j_gene: TRBJ2-7; v_gene: TRBV12-3/TRBV12-4; d_gene: NA; abundance: NA; CDR3aa: CASSFRGEQYF; CDR3nt: TGTGCCAGCAGTTTTAGAGGGGAGCAGTACTTC
j_gene: TRBJ2-2; v_gene: TRBV24-1; d_gene: TRBD2; abundance: few; CDR3aa: CATSDPAGGQGHTGELFF; CDR3nt: TGTGCCACCAGTGATCCCGCGGGAGGGCAGGGTCATACCGGGGAGCTGTTTTTT
j_gene: TRBJ2-3; v_gene: TRBV9; d_gene: NA; abundance: NA; CDR3aa: CASSEPGARDTQYF; CDR3nt: TGTGCCAGCAGCGAACCGGGGGCACGAGATACGCAGTATTTT
j_gene: TRBJ1-1; v_gene: TRBV5-6; d_gene: NA; abundance: few; CDR3aa: CASSVGGGGPFPEAFF; CDR3nt: TGTGCCAGCAGCGTAGGAGGGGGTGGCCCGTTCCCTGAAGCTTTCTTT
j_gene: TRBJ2-2; v_gene: TRBV7-2; d_gene: NA; abundance: few; CDR3aa: CASSSLAGHTGELFF; CDR3nt: TGTGCCAGCAGCTCCCTTGCGGGACACACCGGGGAGCTGTTTTTT
j_gene: TRBJ2-1; v_gene: TRBV7-2; d_gene: NA; abundance: few; CDR3aa: CASSLEADNEQFF; CDR3nt: TGTGCCAGCAGCTTAGAAGCGGATAATGAGCAGTTCTTC
j_gene: TRBJ2-4; v_gene: TRBV6-2/TRBV6-3; d_gene: TRBD2; abundance: few; CDR3aa: CASSYSRTSGQNIQYF; CDR3nt: TGTGCCAGCAGTTACTCTCGGACTAGCGGCCAAAACATTCAGTACTTC
j_gene: TRBJ2-3; v_gene: TRBV19; d_gene: NA; abundance: medium-sized; CDR3aa: CASSVLGEWYF; CDR3nt: TGTGCCAGTAGTGTACTAGGGGAATGGTATTTT
j_gene: TRBJ2-5; v_gene: TRBV18; d_gene: TRBD1; abundance: NA; CDR3aa: CASSSDRVQEAQYF; CDR3nt: TGTGCCAGCTCGTCGGACAGGGTCCAAGAGGCCCAGTACTTC
j_gene: TRBJ2-1; v_gene: TRBV27; d_gene: NA; abundance: medium-sized; CDR3aa: CASRTLGSYNEQFF; CDR3nt: TGTGCCAGCAGGACCCTAGGCTCCTACAATGAGCAGTTCTTC
j_gene: TRBJ2-1; v_gene: TRBV19; d_gene: TRBD2; abundance: NA; CDR3aa: CASSTSGSYDEQFF; CDR3nt: TGTGCCAGTAGTACTAGCGGGAGCTACGATGAGCAGTTCTTC
j_gene: TRBJ2-3; v_gene: TRBV19; d_gene: TRBD2; abundance: once; CDR3aa: CASSCGTRRYTQYF; CDR3nt: TGTGCCAGTAGTTGTGGGACTAGGAGGTATACGCAGTATTTT
j_gene: TRBJ2-6; v_gene: TRBV7-9; d_gene: NA; abundance: few; CDR3aa: CASSARGGAGANVLTF; CDR3nt: TGTGCCAGCAGCGCCCGCGGGGGCGCAGGGGCCAACGTCCTGACTTTC
j_gene: TRBJ2-3; v_gene: TRBV29-1; d_gene: NA; abundance: medium-sized; CDR3aa: CSVDVGSQDTQYF; CDR3nt: TGCAGCGTTGATGTGGGTTCCCAAGATACGCAGTATTTT
j_gene: TRBJ2-3; v_gene: TRBV7-4; d_gene: NA; abundance: few; CDR3aa: CASSLVRDTDTQYF; CDR3nt: TGTGCCAGCAGCTTAGTTCGGGACACAGATACGCAGTATTTT
j_gene: TRBJ2-3; v_gene: TRBV6-5; d_gene: TRBD2; abundance: medium-sized; CDR3aa: CASSSQGRGSGGTDTQYF; CDR3nt: TGTGCCAGCAGTTCTCAGGGTCGCGGGAGTGGTGGCACAGATACGCAGTATTTT